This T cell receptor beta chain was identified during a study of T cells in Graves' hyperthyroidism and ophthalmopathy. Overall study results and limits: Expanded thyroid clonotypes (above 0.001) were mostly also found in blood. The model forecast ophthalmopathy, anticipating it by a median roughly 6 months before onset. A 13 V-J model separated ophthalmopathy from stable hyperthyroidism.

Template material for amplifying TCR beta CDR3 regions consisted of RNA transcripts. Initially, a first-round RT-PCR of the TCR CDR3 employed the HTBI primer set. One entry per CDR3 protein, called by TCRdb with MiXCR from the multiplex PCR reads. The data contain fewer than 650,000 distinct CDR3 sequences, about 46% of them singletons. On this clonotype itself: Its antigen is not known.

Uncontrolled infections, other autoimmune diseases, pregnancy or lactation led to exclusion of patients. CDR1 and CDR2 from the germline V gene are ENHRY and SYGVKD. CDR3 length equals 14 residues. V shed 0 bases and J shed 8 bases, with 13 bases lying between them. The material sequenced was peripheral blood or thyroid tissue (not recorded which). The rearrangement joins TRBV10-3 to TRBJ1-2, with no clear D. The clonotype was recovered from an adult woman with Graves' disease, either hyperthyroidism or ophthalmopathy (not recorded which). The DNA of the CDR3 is TGTGCCATCAGTGAGTCGAGGGATGCGCGGGGCTACACCTTC. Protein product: CAISESRDARGYTF.